The 30 T cell receptor beta chains below come from one sample, sequenced in a study of cytomegalovirus exposure and HLA in healthy donors (dated by TCRdb to 2016 to 2017). Libraries were made using the immunoSEQ multiplex PCR assay. For the multiplex PCR, a mixture combining 60 forward primers for TCR Vbeta segments and 13 reverse primers for TCR Jbeta segments was used. Here the immuneACCESS table is served through TCRdb, limited to in-frame sequences with V and J called. Missing clones are a known gap in these copies; in checked studies unresolved V genes cover under half, and the rest lacks a known reason. The sample table shows around 200,000 clones, and about 84% are seen once. The top ten clones comprise approximately 3.8% of the sample. The sample was PBMCs. These receptors originate from a man aged 45 to 65 in good health and CMV-seronegative.

V is TRBV6-5 and J is TRBJ2-7; TRBD2 is a possible D gene (5 bases). The CDR3 has 14 amino acids. The V end was cut by 3 bases, the J end by 3 bases, with 12 bases between. Germline loops: CDR1 MNHEY, CDR2 SVGAGI. In DNA form, the CDR3 reads TGTGCCAGCAGTTATCAAGCGGAGAGCTACGAGCAGTACTTC. It specifies CASSYQAESYEQYF.

This clone was seen just once. The chain links TRBV2 to TRBJ2-3, with D maybe TRBD2 (5 bases). The CDR3 is made up of 14 amino acids. V lost 4 bases and J 2 bases, leaving 10 bases between the germline ends. CDR1 and CDR2 from the germline V gene are SNHLY and FYNNEI. The CDR3 coding sequence is TGTGCCAGCAGTGCTCGGACTGACACAGATACGCAGTATTTT. Its protein product is CASSARTDTDTQYF.

This sequence joins TRBV6-4 and TRBJ1-5; no reliable D call. The ends were cut back, 2 bases at V and 11 bases at J, with 10 bases in the middle. This CDR3 is 12 amino acids long. Looked up from germline, CDR1 is MRHNA and CDR2 is SNTAGT. CDR3 DNA sequence: TGTGCCAGCAGTGACCCTGGGAGGGCCCAGCATTTT. Its translation: CASSDPGRAQHF.

This chain uses TRBV7-2 with TRBJ1-4; 11 bases map to TRBD1. This CDR3 spans 15 amino acids. CDR1 is SGHTA, CDR2 FQGNSA, per germline. Trimming cost V 5 bases and J 5 bases; bases outside gene matches: 4. The CDR3: CASSPGTGGNEKLFF. CDR3 bases: TGTGCCAGCAGCCCAGGGACAGGGGGGAATGAAAAACTGTTTTTT. The full variable domain, completed using reference TRBV7-2 and TRBJ1-4, is GAGVSQSPSNKVTEKGKDVELRCDPISGHTALYWYRQSLGQGLEFLIYFQGNSAPDKSGLPSDRFSAERTGGSVSTLTIQRTQQEDSAVYLCASSPGTGGNEKLFFGSGTQLSVL.

J is TRBJ1-2 and V is TRBV23-1; D is unclear. TRBV23-1 is treated as an ORF (open reading frame) with a function not yet certain. This CDR3 is built from 14 residues. V was trimmed by 4 bases and J by 3 bases, leaving 12 bases between them. CDR3 bases: TGCGCCAGCAGTCTCCAGGCTACCTACTATGGCTACACCTTC. Protein product: CASSLQATYYGYTF.

The chain employs TRBV25-1 and TRBJ1-1, with a weak D call TRBD1 (5 bases). The germline CDR1 and CDR2 sequences are MGHDK and SYGVNS. The CDR3 sequence is 15 residues long. Trimming cost V 3 bases and J 3 bases, with 14 bases left between them. CDR3 region: CASSDSRGGDTEAFF. In DNA form, the CDR3 reads TGTGCCAGCAGTGACTCTCGGGGGGGTGACACTGAAGCTTTCTTT. The full variable domain, rest sourced from reference TRBV25-1 and TRBJ1-1, is EADIYQTPRYLVIGTGKKITLECSQTMGHDKMYWYQQDPGMELHLIHYSYGVNSTEKGDLSSESTVSRIRTEHFPLTLESARPSHTSQYLCASSDSRGGDTEAFFGQGTRLTVV.

This clone was detected once. The chain carries TRBV11-2 and TRBJ2-1; 11 bases line up with TRBD2. Per the germline V gene, CDR1 is SGHAT and CDR2 is FQNNGV. The CDR3 covers 15 residues. The V gene end was trimmed by 1 base and the J gene end by 9 bases; junction bases not matched to a gene: 5. As DNA, the CDR3 is TGTGCCAGCAGCTTAGTAGCGGGGGGGCAATTTGAGCAGTTCTTC. Translated: CASSLVAGGQFEQFF.

The chain uses TRBV30 and TRBJ2-5; 8 positions match TRBD2. J was trimmed by 5 bases and V by 2 bases; bases with no gene match: 4. Germline assignment: CDR1 GTSNPN and CDR2 SVGIG (reference sequence). The CDR3 is 13 amino acids. CDR3 sequence (DNA): TGTGCCTGGAGTCCCGGGGGGGCTGAGACCCAGTACTTC. It yields the protein CAWSPGGAETQYF. Based on the CDR3 plus reference TRBV30 and TRBJ2-5, the full variable domain is SQTIHQWPATLVQPVGSPLSLECTVEGTSNPNLYWYRQAAGRGLQLLFYSVGIGQISSEVPQNLSASRPQDRQFILSSKKLLLSDSGFYLCAWSPGGAETQYFGPGTRLLVL.

The gene calls are TRBV11-2 and TRBJ1-5; D is uncertain. This CDR3 region has 14 residues. Germline lookup yields CDR1 SGHAT and CDR2 FQNNGV. V was cut by 2 bases and J by 11 bases, with 16 bases left in between. The CDR3 here is CASSLTQERGSQHF. CDR3 DNA: TGTGCCAGCAGCTTAACGCAGGAGCGAGGGTCCCAGCATTTT. Together with reference TRBV11-2 and TRBJ1-5, the CDR3 gives the full variable domain: EAGVAQSPRYKIIEKRQSVAFWCNPISGHATLYWYQQILGQGPKLLIQFQNNGVVDDSQLPKDRFSAERLKGVDSTLKIQPAKLEDSAVYLCASSLTQERGSQHFGDGTRLSIL.

The chain couples TRBV6-5 to TRBJ1-1, with 8 bases lining up with TRBD1. The CDR3 contains 15 residues. V lost 1 base, J lost 4 bases, and 5 bases stayed unmatched. Germline V gene sequence: CDR1 MNHEY, CDR2 SVGAGI. CDR3 region: CASSYFGQGGTEAFF. The CDR3 DNA sequence: TGTGCCAGCAGTTACTTTGGACAGGGTGGCACTGAAGCTTTCTTT.

In this sample, this clone turned up a few times. J is TRBJ1-4 and V is TRBV18, with TRBD1 matching over 8 bases. In germline, CDR1 is KGHSH, CDR2 LQKENI. This CDR3 comprises 14 residues. V gave up 4 bases and J gave up 8 bases; unmatched junction bases: 6. As DNA, the CDR3 is TGTGCCAGCTCACGGACAGGGTTCGAGGAAAAACTGTTTTTT. It codes for CASSRTGFEEKLFF.

The V gene is TRBV5-1, the J gene TRBJ2-5; TRBD2 matches at 10 bases. This CDR3 is built from 16 residues. Germline-derived CDR1 and CDR2 are SGHRS and YFSETQ. With V trimmed by 4 bases and J by 5 bases, 11 bases remained unmatched. The CDR3 spells CASSPRPSGGLETQYF. The CDR3 bases are TGCGCCAGCAGCCCTCGCCCTAGCGGGGGACTGGAGACCCAGTACTTC.

The chain joins TRBV5-6 to TRBJ2-7, with TRBD1 matching 9 bases. Per germline, CDR1 SGHDT and CDR2 YYEEEE. The V gene end was trimmed by 2 bases and the J gene end by 6 bases; junction bases not matched to a gene: 9. This CDR3 spans 15 amino acids. The CDR3 DNA is TGTGCCAGCAGCTTCTCGGGACAGGGTATTAGCGAGCAGTACTTC. It codes for CASSFSGQGISEQYF.

This sequence joins TRBV14 and TRBJ2-1; 14 bases are shared with TRBD2. V lost 4 bases and J lost 4; bases outside the gene matches: 6. Per germline, CDR1 SGHDN and CDR2 FVKESK. The CDR3 has 17 amino acids. The CDR3 loop is CASSLRLAGGGYNEQFF. The DNA of the CDR3 is TGTGCCAGCAGCCTCCGACTAGCGGGGGGGGGATACAATGAGCAGTTCTTC.

This clone was counted a few times. The chain links TRBV7-2 to TRBJ2-5; 16 positions match TRBD2. The germline CDR1 and CDR2 sequences are SGHTA and FQGNSA. The junction had 3 bases not matched to a gene; V was cut back by 0 bases and J by 2 bases. This CDR3 has 18 residues. Here the CDR3 reads CASSLAPGLAGGQETQYF. Written as DNA, the CDR3 is TGTGCCAGCAGCTTAGCCCCGGGACTAGCGGGGGGGCAAGAGACCCAGTACTTC. Full variable domain (missing parts from reference TRBV7-2 and TRBJ2-5): GAGVSQSPSNKVTEKGKDVELRCDPISGHTALYWYRQSLGQGLEFLIYFQGNSAPDKSGLPSDRFSAERTGGSVSTLTIQRTQQEDSAVYLCASSLAPGLAGGQETQYFGPGTRLLVL.

The chain joins TRBV12-5 to TRBJ1-1, with D possibly being TRBD1 (5 bases). The CDR3 has 13 amino acids. The V end lost 7 bases, the J end lost 1 base, and 10 bases lay between the germline ends. Germline loops: CDR1 LGHNT, CDR2 FRNRAP. In DNA, the CDR3 is TGTGCTAGTGCTGGACACCAGAACACTGAAGCTTTCTTT. Amino acids: CASAGHQNTEAFF.

The rearrangement joins TRBV7-9 to TRBJ2-3, with D unclear. Germline lookup yields CDR1 SEHNR and CDR2 FQNEAQ (reference sequence). The CDR3 has 13 amino acids. V gave up 1 base and J gave up 1 base, with 3 bases separating them. The CDR3 DNA sequence: TGTGCCAGCAGCTTAGTAGGCACAGATACGCAGTATTTT. It codes for CASSLVGTDTQYF.

As to this clone: One end of the junction is discordant with germline, which a read error may explain. The chain joins TRBV13 to TRBJ1-1, with TRBD1 matching 7 bases. Germline values: CDR1 PRHDT, CDR2 FYEKMQ (reference sequence). This CDR3 comprises 15 residues. The CDR3 loop is CASSLQTGKNAEAFF. The CDR3 DNA is TGTGCCAGCAGCTTACAGACAGGGAAGAACGCTGAAGCTTTCTTT.

This clone has more than one count but fewer than ten. The rearrangement joins TRBV29-1 to TRBJ1-1; 7 bases match TRBD1. Germline lookup yields CDR1 SQVTM and CDR2 ANQGSEA. The CDR3 is 12 residues long. With 7 bases clipped from V and 6 bases from J, the junction kept 8 bases outside the gene matches. This CDR3 is CSASAGGSEAFF. The CDR3 nucleotides are TGCAGCGCATCCGCAGGGGGGTCTGAAGCTTTCTTT.

This clone came up a few times. Here the CDR3 DNA reads TGTGCCAGCAGTTCGCCGGGACAGGTGCATTCACCCCTCCACTTT. Translating it yields CASSSPGQVHSPLHF. The chain links TRBV6-6 to TRBJ1-6, with 8 bases matching TRBD1. V was pared by 4 bases and J by 8 bases, with 7 bases of the junction left unmatched. CDR1 and CDR2 from the germline V gene are MNHNY and SVGAGI (reference sequence). The CDR3 length is 15 residues.

This chain joins TRBV29-1 and TRBJ1-2; D is unresolved. The CDR3 is 12 residues long. Germline V lookup: CDR1 SQVTM, CDR2 ANQGSEA. V lost 0 bases to trimming and J lost 8 bases, with 10 bases between them. The CDR3 bases are TGCAGCGTTGAAGATCTTGAGAAAGGCTACACCTTC. Amino acids: CSVEDLEKGYTF.

This clone occurred a few times. This sequence joins TRBV19 and TRBJ2-3; TRBD1 aligns across 10 bases. Germline V CDR1 and CDR2: LNHDA, SQIVND (reference sequence). J lost 1 base, V lost 6 bases, and 4 bases had no gene match. This CDR3 region has 15 residues. Here the CDR3 DNA reads TGTGCCAGTAGCACCGGGACAGGGGGCACAGATACGCAGTATTTT. It translates to CASSTGTGGTDTQYF.

The chain couples TRBV5-4 to TRBJ2-5; D possibly corresponds to TRBD1 (6 bases). This CDR3 contains 15 residues. The germline V gene encodes CDR1 SGHNT and CDR2 YYREEE (reference sequence). The V and J ends lost 4 bases and 1 base respectively, with 14 bases between them. In DNA, the CDR3 is TGTGCCAGCAGCCGACAGGAAAAGCCCCAAGAGACCCAGTACTTC. Translation gives CASSRQEKPQETQYF.

The chain recombines TRBV6-5 with TRBJ2-7; 10 nucleotides agree with TRBD1. Germline V gene sequence: CDR1 MNHEY, CDR2 SVGAGI. There are 16 residues in the CDR3. V lost 2 bases and J lost 1; bases outside the gene matches: 5. The CDR3 DNA follows: TGTGCCAGCAGTTACGGAGTGGGACAGGGGTCCTACGAGCAGTACTTC. Amino acids: CASSYGVGQGSYEQYF.

The V call is TRBV2, the J call TRBJ2-5, with TRBD2 identical over 10 bases. Unmatched junction bases numbered 9, after V lost 1 base and J lost 7 bases. The CDR3 loop spans 16 amino acids. Germline-derived CDR1 and CDR2 are SNHLY and FYNNEI. The DNA of the CDR3 is TGTGCCAGCAGTGAAGGAAGGACTAGCGGATCGGGGACCCAGTACTTC. This translates into CASSEGRTSGSGTQYF.

This clone appeared a single time. V and J are TRBV9 and TRBJ2-6; 7 positions agree with TRBD1. Germline lookup yields CDR1 SGDLS and CDR2 YYNGEE. The CDR3 is made up of 16 amino acids. The V gene end was trimmed by 3 bases and the J gene end by 4 bases; junction bases not matched to a gene: 7. The CDR3 region is CASSATTGFGANVLTF. CDR3 sequence (DNA): TGTGCCAGCAGCGCCACGACAGGGTTCGGGGCCAACGTCCTGACTTTC.

The J gene is TRBJ2-7, the V gene TRBV19; 10 bases are shared with TRBD1. The junction had 4 bases not matched to a gene; V was cut back by 4 bases and J by 1 base. This CDR3 has 15 residues. CDR1 is LNHDA, CDR2 SQIVND, per germline (reference sequence). The CDR3 DNA reads as TGTGCCAGTAGTACCGGGACAGGGGTTTCCTACGAGCAGTACTTC. Its translation: CASSTGTGVSYEQYF.

This clone occurred a few times. The rearrangement joins TRBV6-1 to TRBJ2-7; a possible D gene is TRBD1 (5 bases). CDR1 MNHNS and CDR2 SASEGT come from the germline V gene. Between the trimmed V and J ends, which lost 2 bases and 2 bases, there was a span of 13 bases. CDR3 length: 15 residues. The CDR3 is CASSEHTGPTYEQYF. The CDR3 bases are TGTGCCAGCAGTGAACACACAGGACCCACCTACGAGCAGTACTTC.

This clone was observed a handful of times. The chain combines TRBV5-6 with TRBJ1-4; tentatively, D is TRBD1 (5 bases). Per germline, CDR1 SGHDT and CDR2 YYEEEE. Deletions cut 5 bases from V and 1 base from J, with 15 bases between. The CDR3 is made up of 16 amino acids. CDR3 residues: CASSHGRGGTNEKLFF. Here the CDR3 DNA reads TGTGCCAGCAGTCACGGAAGGGGAGGAACTAATGAAAAACTGTTTTTT.

In its sample, this clone was seen a few times. The J gene is TRBJ2-6, the V gene TRBV7-2; tentative D call: TRBD1 (6 bases). Germline-derived CDR1 and CDR2 are SGHTA and FQGNSA. This CDR3 comprises 16 residues. Trimming stripped 10 bases from V and 0 bases from J, with 16 bases between. CDR3 DNA: TGTGCCATCGATGAAACAGGGAACTCTGGGGCCAACGTCCTGACTTTC. Encoded protein: CAIDETGNSGANVLTF. Based on the CDR3 plus reference TRBV7-2 and TRBJ2-6, the full variable domain is GAGVSQSPSNKVTEKGKDVELRCDPISGHTALYWYRQSLGQGLEFLIYFQGNSAPDKSGLPSDRFSAERTGGSVSTLTIQRTQQEDSAVYLCAIDETGNSGANVLTFGAGSRLTVL.